A single T cell receptor beta chain is shown here with its context. Its antigen is unidentified. The protocol was immunoSEQ multiplex PCR, while the TCRdb copy is restricted to in-frame clones and leaves out a portion. Here the sample spans about 320,000 clones, around four fifths being singletons. As for treatment: roughly 19 received Ad26.COV2.S at low or high dose, single or two shots; about 5 received placebo; per-sample allocation not given. The samples date from day 63 after the first vaccine or placebo injection. The sample belongs to a study of Ad26.COV2.S vaccination and SARS-CoV-2 variants. V dropped 6 bases and J dropped 5; count of bases not matched to a gene: 6. Germline V gene sequence: CDR1 SNHLY, CDR2 FYNNEI. This CDR3 has 14 residues. Findings and limits, study-wide: Participants in the vaccine arm had higher spike-specific TCR breadth; placebo recipients had lower.

The receptor comes from a person between 18 and 59 years old who received the Ad26.COV2.S COVID-19 vaccine or a placebo. The V gene is TRBV2, the J gene TRBJ2-7; TRBD1 matches 11 bases. The sequencing used peripheral blood, collected in a trial of Ad26.COV2.S vaccine versus placebo. CDR3 sequence: CASRRDRGSHEQYF. CDR3 nucleotide sequence: TGTGCCAGCAGAAGGGACAGGGGGTCCCACGAGCAGTACTTC. The full variable domain, rest sourced from reference TRBV2 and TRBJ2-7, is EPEVTQTPSHQVTQMGQEVILRCVPISNHLYFYWYRQILGQKVEFLVSFYNNEISEKSEIFDDQFSVERPDGSNFTLKIRSTKLEDSAMYFCASRRDRGSHEQYFGPGTRLTVT.